Below, 28 T cell receptor beta chains from the same sample are listed, as sequenced in a study of CD4 T cells in relation to SARS-CoV-2 and coronaviruses. The unexposed donors gave CD4+ T cells in about 2011-2018, prior to COVID-19. Produced via immunoSEQ multiplex PCR; TCRdb's table is partial and in-frame only. The sample carries some 70,000 clones, approximately 95% recorded once. Sequencing used naive CD4+ T cells from PBMCs. Specified subset: naive CD4+ T cells isolated by negative enrichment. These receptors came from a human donor in good health.

This chain uses TRBV12-3 or TRBV12-4 with TRBJ1-3; D is ambiguous. V shed 5 bases and J shed 1 base, with 6 bases lying between them. The CDR3 consists of 13 residues. The CDR3 nucleotides read TGTGCCAGCAGTATGCTATCTGGAAACACCATATATTTT. Its translation is CASSMLSGNTIYF.

The chain combines TRBV19 with TRBJ2-7; D call uncertain. Germline V lookup: CDR1 LNHDA, CDR2 SQIVND (reference sequence). This CDR3 contains 14 residues. Trimming removed 3 bases from V and 4 bases from J, with 13 bases in between. The chain's CDR3 is CASSISGPVYEQYF. CDR3 bases: TGTGCCAGTAGTATTTCCGGGCCGGTATACGAGCAGTACTTC.

The chain joins TRBV30 to TRBJ1-1, with 7 bases fitting TRBD1. CDR1 GTSNPN and CDR2 SVGIG come from the germline V gene (reference sequence). The J segment lost 11 bases and the V segment lost 3 bases, leaving 9 bases of the junction unmatched. This CDR3 is built from 12 residues. The CDR3 region is CAWRVQGHLAFF. CDR3 DNA sequence: TGTGCCTGGAGGGTACAGGGGCACTTGGCTTTCTTT.

The chain combines TRBV19 with TRBJ2-7; 10 bases are shared with TRBD2. Per germline, CDR1 LNHDA and CDR2 SQIVND (reference sequence). CDR3 length equals 17 residues. The J segment lost 0 bases and the V segment lost 3 bases, leaving 8 bases of the junction unmatched. The CDR3 DNA is TGTGCCAGTAGTATGTTCTCCGGACTAGCGGTCTCCTACGAGCAGTACTTC. This codes for CASSMFSGLAVSYEQYF.

The chain employs TRBV2 and TRBJ2-2; 8 bases match TRBD1. V was clipped by 7 bases and J by 5 bases; unmatched bases: 9. Germline values: CDR1 SNHLY, CDR2 FYNNEI. The CDR3 spans 15 residues. The CDR3 spells CASNLQGVRTGELFF. CDR3 DNA sequence: TGTGCCAGCAACCTACAGGGGGTGAGGACCGGGGAGCTGTTTTTT.

The chain is built from TRBV24-1 and TRBJ2-7, with D perhaps TRBD1 (6 bases). Trimming removed 4 bases at V and 3 bases at J, with 9 bases between. This CDR3 has 13 residues. The germline V gene encodes CDR1 KGHDR and CDR2 SFDVKD. DNA of the CDR3: TGTGCCACCAGTGACCCAGGGGACTACGAGCAGTACTTC. Its protein is CATSDPGDYEQYF.

The gene calls are TRBV5-1 and TRBJ1-5; unclear D gene. The V end lost 0 bases, the J end lost 2 bases, and 6 bases lay between the germline ends. The CDR3 runs to 14 residues. Looked up from germline, CDR1 is SGHRS and CDR2 is YFSETQ. The CDR3 DNA follows: TGCGCCAGCAGCTTGGCCGGGGGCAATCAGCCCCAGCATTTT. Residues: CASSLAGGNQPQHF.

This rearrangement joins TRBV30 to TRBJ2-7; D perhaps matches TRBD1 (6 bases). Germline values: CDR1 GTSNPN, CDR2 SVGIG (reference sequence). V shed 0 bases and J shed 6 bases, with 9 bases lying between them. The CDR3 loop spans 12 amino acids. The CDR3 bases are TGTGCCTGGAGTGTACAGGGTGTCGAGCAGTACTTC. It yields the protein CAWSVQGVEQYF.

The CDR3, as DNA: TGCGCCAGCACCCCGGGACAGCAGAACTATGGCTACACCTTC. As protein: CASTPGQQNYGYTF. The V call is TRBV5-1, the J call TRBJ1-2; 7 bases align to TRBD1. Germline V gene sequence: CDR1 SGHRS, CDR2 YFSETQ. The trim removed 6 bases at V and 2 bases at J, leaving 7 bases unmatched. The CDR3 extends over 14 amino acids.

The V gene is TRBV9, the J gene TRBJ2-1; D gene unclear. Germline-derived CDR1 and CDR2 are SGDLS and YYNGEE. Trimming shortened V by 0 bases and J by 5 bases, and 12 bases separated the two germline ends. CDR3 length equals 15 residues. The CDR3 DNA sequence: TGTGCCAGCAGCGTAGGAGGTCAACCCGACAATGAGCAGTTCTTC. Translating gives CASSVGGQPDNEQFF.

The chain joins TRBV7-3 to TRBJ2-5; 8 bases map to TRBD1. The CDR3 contains 13 residues. Germline values: CDR1 SGHTA, CDR2 FQGTGA. Trimming cost V 5 bases and J 5 bases; bases outside gene matches: 4. The CDR3 bases are TGTGCCAGCAGCCTACGACAGGGGGAGACCCAGTACTTC. Encoded protein: CASSLRQGETQYF.

CDR3 in amino acids: CASSEELAGAETQYF. The CDR3 nucleotides read TGTGCCAGCAGTGAAGAATTAGCGGGAGCCGAGACCCAGTACTTC. This sequence joins TRBV2 and TRBJ2-5, with TRBD2 matching over 9 bases. CDR1 is SNHLY and CDR2 is FYNNEI in the germline V gene. CDR3 size: 15 residues. J lost 5 bases, V lost 1 base, and 5 bases had no gene match.

There are a few counts of this clone. The chain uses TRBV30 and TRBJ1-6; unclear D gene. The CDR3 covers 16 residues. The germline V gene encodes CDR1 GTSNPN and CDR2 SVGIG (reference sequence). V lost 0 bases and J lost 0, with 9 bases in between. The CDR3 spells CAWSVSGSSYNSPLHF. CDR3 nucleotides: TGTGCCTGGAGTGTATCCGGAAGCTCCTATAATTCACCCCTCCACTTT.

The rearrangement links TRBV5-1 to TRBJ1-2; 9 bases agree with TRBD1. CDR1 is SGHRS, CDR2 YFSETQ, per germline. This CDR3 has 14 residues. The ends lost 0 bases at V and 4 bases at J; junction bases unmatched: 1. The CDR3 region is CASSLGTGVYGYTF. As DNA, the CDR3 is TGCGCCAGCAGCTTGGGGACAGGGGTCTATGGCTACACCTTC.

The chain recombines TRBV6-1 with TRBJ2-3, with 9 bases identical to TRBD1. There are 16 residues in the CDR3. V was clipped by 1 base and J by 3 bases; unmatched bases: 5. CDR1 and CDR2 (germline): MNHNS, SASEGT. Here the CDR3 DNA reads TGTGCCAGCAGTGAAGAGCGGGACAGGGAAACAGATACGCAGTATTTT. Translated: CASSEERDRETDTQYF.

V is TRBV6-2 or TRBV6-3 and J is TRBJ2-2, with D possibly TRBD1 on 5 matching bases. This CDR3 has 17 residues. Trimming took 0 bases from V and 5 from J, leaving 16 bases between them. CDR1 and CDR2 (germline): MNHEY, SVGEGT. For the CDR3, the DNA is TGTGCCAGCAGTTACTCAGCAAGAAGGGGAAGGACCGGGGAGCTGTTTTTT. It codes for CASSYSARRGRTGELFF.

The chain joins TRBV7-9 to TRBJ1-4; 7 bases agree with TRBD1. The CDR3 totals 17 residues. Per the germline V gene, CDR1 is SEHNR and CDR2 is FQNEAQ (reference sequence). V dropped 5 bases and J dropped 2; count of bases not matched to a gene: 11. CDR3 in amino acids: CASSPKDRANTNEKLFF. CDR3 DNA: TGTGCCAGCAGCCCCAAAGACAGGGCAAATACTAATGAAAAACTGTTTTTT.

The J gene is TRBJ2-7, the V gene TRBV3-1 (or the pseudogene TRBV3-2); 8 bases are a match to TRBD2. The CDR3 consists of 14 residues. CDR1 LGHDT and CDR2 YNNKEL come from the germline V gene (reference sequence). The trim removed 2 bases at V and 3 bases at J, leaving 3 bases unmatched. The CDR3 here is CASSQRAGVYEQYF. The DNA of the CDR3 is TGTGCCAGCAGCCAAAGAGCGGGAGTCTACGAGCAGTACTTC.

The chain is built from TRBV5-6 and TRBJ1-2; TRBD1 is a possible D gene (5 bases). The CDR3 runs 15 residues. CDR1 SGHDT and CDR2 YYEEEE come from the germline V gene. The V end was cut by 4 bases, the J end by 3 bases, with 16 bases between. The CDR3 reads CASSRARGPHYGYTF. As DNA, the CDR3 is TGTGCCAGCAGCCGGGCGCGGGGACCTCACTATGGCTACACCTTC.

This clone was seen once. The gene calls are TRBV5-1 and TRBJ2-2; D is possibly TRBD1 (5 bases). The CDR3 length is 14 residues. Deletions cut 0 bases from V and 7 bases from J, with 10 bases between. Germline CDR1 and CDR2: SGHRS and YFSETQ. The CDR3 bases are TGCGCCAGCAGCTTGGGGCCCGACAGCGGGGAGCTGTTTTTT. Translating gives CASSLGPDSGELFF.

The V gene is TRBV3-1 (or the pseudogene TRBV3-2), the J gene TRBJ1-4, with TRBD1 matching 7 bases. Germline loops: CDR1 LGHDT, CDR2 YNNKEL (reference sequence). The CDR3 covers 17 residues. The trim removed 0 bases at V and 1 base at J, leaving 5 bases unmatched. CDR3 sequence (DNA): TGTGCCAGCAGCCAAGATTACAGGGGTGGAACTAATGAAAAACTGTTTTTT. Its translation: CASSQDYRGGTNEKLFF.

This sequence joins TRBV7-2 and TRBJ2-1, with D maybe TRBD2 (6 bases). Per the germline V gene, CDR1 is SGHTA and CDR2 is FQGNSA. The CDR3 sequence is 14 residues long. Trimming cost V 5 bases and J 9 bases, with 17 bases left between them. DNA of the CDR3: TGTGCCAGCAGCCCCGAGTTAGGGACTTCTGAGCAGTTCTTC. Amino acid sequence: CASSPELGTSEQFF.

The chain links TRBV3-1 (or the pseudogene TRBV3-2) to TRBJ2-3, with D possibly matching TRBD1 (5 bases). CDR3 length: 13 amino acids. Germline values: CDR1 LGHDT, CDR2 YNNKEL (reference sequence). Trimming pared 6 bases from V and 6 bases from J, leaving 13 bases between. This chain's CDR3 is CASRLVGVDTQYF. The CDR3 DNA follows: TGTGCCAGCAGACTGGTAGGGGTGGATACGCAGTATTTT.

This clone was picked up one time. This chain joins TRBV30 and TRBJ2-2, with 8 bases aligning to TRBD2. The germline V gene encodes CDR1 GTSNPN and CDR2 SVGIG (reference sequence). The CDR3 covers 15 residues. The V gene end was trimmed by 8 bases and the J gene end by 0 bases; junction bases not matched to a gene: 8. CDR3 DNA: TGTGCCCGGCGACGGGGGGGGGCGAACACCGGGGAGCTGTTTTTT. Translated: CARRRGGANTGELFF.

This clone came up a few times. The V and J genes are TRBV6-5 and TRBJ1-1, with a possible D match to TRBD1 (6 bases). The V gene's germline CDR1 is MNHEY and CDR2 SVGAGI. Trimming shortened V by 4 bases and J by 0 bases, and 9 bases separated the two germline ends. This CDR3 contains 14 residues. The CDR3: CASSSGTLNTEAFF. CDR3 bases: TGTGCCAGCAGTTCCGGGACACTGAACACTGAAGCTTTCTTT.

V usage is TRBV4-3 and J usage is TRBJ1-6; the D gene is possibly TRBD1 (6 bases). CDR3 length equals 14 residues. Germline assignment: CDR1 LGHNA and CDR2 YSLEER. V dropped 4 bases and J dropped 4 bases, with 8 bases sitting between them. The CDR3 sequence is CASSRTEYNSPLHF. The CDR3 bases are TGCGCCAGCAGCCGGACAGAGTATAATTCACCCCTCCACTTT.

The CDR3 loop reads CASSQGAQGASYEQYF. CDR3 bases: TGCGCCAGCAGCCAAGGAGCCCAGGGGGCCTCCTACGAGCAGTACTTC. The rearrangement links TRBV4-3 to TRBJ2-7; 8 bases line up with TRBD1. Per the germline V gene, CDR1 is LGHNA and CDR2 is YSLEER. CDR3 length: 16 residues. Losses at the gene ends were 1 base for V and 0 bases for J; bases not matched to a gene: 5.

Regarding this clone: Sequence at one end of the junction differs from germline and may be a read error. The rearrangement links TRBV28 to TRBJ1-1; 10 bases are shared with TRBD1. The CDR3 covers 15 residues. Germline values: CDR1 MDHEN, CDR2 SYDVKM. The CDR3 here is CANSFFDRGRTEAFF. CDR3 nucleotide sequence: TGTGCCAACAGTTTTTTCGACAGGGGGCGCACTGAAGCTTTCTTT.